The 27 T cell receptor beta chains listed next were all sequenced from one sample in a study of blood T cell repertoires in COVID-19. Assay used: immunoSEQ multiplex PCR; TCRdb lists only in-frame clones, some missing. This sample has some 50,000 clones, with approximately 82% found just once. Sequenced input: peripheral blood. Every receptor here comes from a human donor in a cohort sampled during active COVID-19.

The chain uses TRBV19 and TRBJ1-2; D remains ambiguous. The CDR3 has 13 residues. V lost 5 bases and J 0 bases, leaving 7 bases between the germline ends. From germline, CDR1 is LNHDA and CDR2 SQIVND (reference sequence). CDR3 sequence: CASSYGSNYGYTF. The CDR3, as DNA: TGTGCCAGTAGTTACGGTTCTAACTATGGCTACACCTTC.

CDR3 protein: CASGGLAGRTGELFF. The CDR3 DNA reads as TGTGCCAGCGGTGGACTAGCGGGCCGCACCGGGGAGCTGTTTTTT. The chain employs TRBV5-6 and TRBJ2-2; 11 bases are a match to TRBD2. The CDR3 sequence is 15 residues long. CDR1 is SGHDT and CDR2 is YYEEEE in the germline V gene. V shed 7 bases, J shed 4 bases, and the junction held 6 bases outside the gene matches.

The chain recombines TRBV6-4 with TRBJ2-1, with 8 bases aligning to TRBD1. Germline CDR1 reads MRHNA; CDR2 reads SNTAGT. The CDR3 runs to 15 residues. The ends lost 2 bases at V and 8 bases at J; junction bases unmatched: 8. The CDR3 here is CASSDGGDRFDEQFF. In DNA form, the CDR3 reads TGTGCCAGCAGTGACGGTGGGGACAGGTTCGATGAGCAGTTCTTC.

This chain uses TRBV19 with TRBJ1-2; D is possibly TRBD1 (5 bases). V was pared by 3 bases and J by 0 bases, with 17 bases between. In germline, CDR1 is LNHDA, CDR2 SQIVND (reference sequence). The CDR3 is 17 residues long. The CDR3 DNA reads TGTGCCAGTAGTATGTCGGGCAGGGTCGGAGCTAACTATGGCTACACCTTC. Its translation: CASSMSGRVGANYGYTF.

The chain links TRBV30 to TRBJ1-1, with D possibly being TRBD1 (5 bases). Germline V lookup: CDR1 GTSNPN, CDR2 SVGIG (reference sequence). This CDR3 has 13 amino acids. Trimming pared 3 bases from V and 2 bases from J, leaving 10 bases between. The CDR3 region has the DNA TGTGCCTGGAGACAGGAACCAAACACTGAAGCTTTCTTT. Amino acid sequence: CAWRQEPNTEAFF.

The chain joins TRBV5-1 to TRBJ2-5, with 11 nucleotides matching TRBD2. This CDR3 has 16 amino acids. Germline V gene data show CDR1 as SGHRS and CDR2 as YFSETQ. With V trimmed by 5 bases and J by 4 bases, 10 bases remained unmatched. The CDR3 reads CASRLTSGTQGETQYF. The CDR3 DNA reads TGCGCCAGCAGGTTGACTAGCGGGACCCAAGGAGAGACCCAGTACTTC.

The V and J genes are TRBV11-2 and TRBJ2-7; TRBD1 might be the D (5 bases). The germline gives CDR1 SGHAT, CDR2 FQNNGV. The CDR3 covers 15 residues. Trimming left V 2 bases short and J 2 bases short, with 13 bases between. The CDR3 DNA follows: TGTGCCAGCAGCTTACACGGACAAGTGGCCTACGAGCAGTACTTC. Translating it yields CASSLHGQVAYEQYF. The complete variable domain, with remaining parts taken from reference TRBV11-2 and TRBJ2-7, reads EAGVAQSPRYKIIEKRQSVAFWCNPISGHATLYWYQQILGQGPKLLIQFQNNGVVDDSQLPKDRFSAERLKGVDSTLKIQPAKLEDSAVYLCASSLHGQVAYEQYFGPGTRLTVT.

The chain links TRBV24-1 to TRBJ2-5, with D tentatively TRBD2 (6 bases). The CDR3 extends over 14 amino acids. Germline CDR1 KGHDR, CDR2 SFDVKD. The V and J ends lost 7 bases and 3 bases respectively, with 14 bases between them. The CDR3 sequence is CATRGWGEEETQYF. The DNA of the CDR3 is TGTGCCACCAGGGGGTGGGGGGAAGAAGAGACCCAGTACTTC.

The chain links TRBV5-5 to TRBJ1-4; D possibly corresponds to TRBD1 (6 bases). Trimming cost V 5 bases and J 2 bases, with 10 bases left between them. Per germline, CDR1 SGHKS and CDR2 YYEKEE (reference sequence). The CDR3 loop spans 14 amino acids. The CDR3 DNA sequence: TGTGCCAGCAGGGTACAGGGTACTAATGAAAAACTGTTTTTT. This codes for CASRVQGTNEKLFF. Drawing the rest from reference TRBV5-5 and TRBJ1-4, the complete variable domain is DAGVTQSPTHLIKTRGQQVTLRCSPISGHKSVSWYQQVLGQGPQFIFQYYEKEERGRGNFPDRFSARQFPNYSSELNVNALLLGDSALYLCASRVQGTNEKLFFGSGTQLSVL.

In this sample, this clone turned up a few times. The J gene is TRBJ2-1, the V gene TRBV5-6; 8 bases match TRBD2. From germline, CDR1 is SGHDT and CDR2 YYEEEE. CDR3 size: 15 residues. V lost 4 bases to trimming and J lost 0 bases; unmatched junction nucleotides: 3. CDR3 region: CASSTGTSSYNEQFF. DNA of the CDR3: TGTGCCAGCAGCACCGGGACTAGCTCCTACAATGAGCAGTTCTTC. Together with reference TRBV5-6 and TRBJ2-1, the CDR3 gives the full variable domain: DAGVTQSPTHLIKTRGQQVTLRCSPKSGHDTVSWYQQALGQGPQFIFQYYEEEERQRGNFPDRFSGHQFPNYSSELNVNALLLGDSALYLCASSTGTSSYNEQFFGPGTRLTVL.

V is TRBV7-9 and J is TRBJ2-2; 8 nucleotides align to TRBD2. The J segment lost 5 bases and the V segment lost 2 bases, leaving 7 bases of the junction unmatched. This CDR3 comprises 16 residues. CDR1 and CDR2 (germline): SEHNR, FQNEAQ (reference sequence). CDR3 residues: CASSLPGLAGTGELFF. DNA of the CDR3: TGTGCCAGCAGCTTACCGGGGCTAGCGGGTACCGGGGAGCTGTTTTTT.

The chain links TRBV19 to TRBJ1-1; no reliable D call. Germline-derived CDR1 and CDR2 are LNHDA and SQIVND (reference sequence). V lost 7 bases to trimming and J lost 4 bases, with 13 bases between them. The CDR3 has 13 residues. The CDR3: CASKVLESTEAFF. In nucleotides, the CDR3 is TGTGCCAGTAAGGTATTGGAGAGCACTGAAGCTTTCTTT. Full variable domain (remainder filled in from reference TRBV19 and TRBJ1-1): DGGITQSPKYLFRKEGQNVTLSCEQNLNHDAMYWYRQDPGQGLRLIYYSQIVNDFQKGDIAEGYSVSREKKESFPLTVTSAQKNPTAFYLCASKVLESTEAFFGQGTRLTVV.

This chain uses TRBV6-4 with TRBJ2-7; D remains unclear. Germline CDR1 and CDR2: MRHNA and SNTAGT. V was clipped by 3 bases and J by 9 bases, with 12 bases between them. The CDR3 is made up of 12 amino acids. The CDR3 sequence is CASSDSPTAQYF. DNA of the CDR3: TGTGCCAGCAGTGATTCCCCTACTGCGCAGTACTTC.

There are a few counts of this clone. The V call is TRBV3-1 (or the pseudogene TRBV3-2), the J call TRBJ2-3; TRBD1 agrees at 7 bases. The CDR3 totals 19 residues. The V and J ends lost 0 bases and 4 bases, in that order; junction bases with no gene match: 16. Germline V gene data show CDR1 as LGHDT and CDR2 as YNNKEL (reference sequence). In nucleotides, the CDR3 is TGTGCCAGCAGCCAAGATCTGGCTATTGAGACAGGGTTATCAGATACGCAGTATTTT. Translated: CASSQDLAIETGLSDTQYF.

The chain combines TRBV5-4 with TRBJ2-1, with a weak D call TRBD1 (5 bases). Germline lookup yields CDR1 SGHNT and CDR2 YYREEE (reference sequence). V was pared by 4 bases and J by 14 bases, with 19 bases between. The CDR3 totals 13 residues. In DNA, the CDR3 is TGTGCCAGCAGCCCTCCTGACAGCCCTTACGAGTTCTTC. This gives the protein CASSPPDSPYEFF.

This clone was detected only a few times. The chain combines TRBV7-2 with TRBJ2-2, with D possibly matching TRBD1 (5 bases). The CDR3 loop spans 15 amino acids. CDR1 and CDR2 from the germline V gene are SGHTA and FQGNSA. Trimming removed 1 base from V and 0 bases from J, with 6 bases in between. The CDR3 reads CASSLGQTNTGELFF. CDR3 bases: TGTGCCAGCAGCTTAGGACAGACGAACACCGGGGAGCTGTTTTTT.

This chain links TRBV4-2 with TRBJ1-1, with 7 bases that match TRBD1. The germline CDR1 and CDR2 sequences are LGHNA and YNFKEQ. The CDR3 length is 16 residues. The J segment lost 1 base and the V segment lost 3 bases, leaving 8 bases of the junction unmatched. The CDR3 DNA reads as TGTGCCAGCAGCCACAAGAGGAGACAGGGGAACACTGAAGCTTTCTTT. Translation gives CASSHKRRQGNTEAFF.

The chain links TRBV24-1 to TRBJ1-5, with D possibly matching TRBD1 (5 bases). The CDR3 length is 13 residues. Looked up from germline, CDR1 is KGHDR and CDR2 is SFDVKD. V lost 5 bases, J lost 6 bases, and 10 bases lay in between. In DNA form, the CDR3 reads TGTGCCACCAGTGGCCAGGGTAGTCAGCCCCAGCATTTT. Its protein is CATSGQGSQPQHF.

The rearrangement links TRBV30 to TRBJ1-2, with D perhaps TRBD1 (5 bases). Trimming pared 4 bases from V and 1 base from J, leaving 10 bases between. The germline gives CDR1 GTSNPN, CDR2 SVGIG (reference sequence). The CDR3 has 13 residues. The CDR3 is CAWNPGGNYGYTF. The CDR3 nucleotides read TGTGCCTGGAATCCCGGGGGTAACTATGGCTACACCTTC.

V is TRBV5-8 and J is TRBJ2-7, with 9 bases matching TRBD2. The CDR3 totals 15 residues. Germline loops: CDR1 SGHTS, CDR2 YDEGEE. Trimming at V came to 0 bases and at J to 3 bases, leaving 4 bases not matched to a gene. In DNA, the CDR3 is TGTGCCAGCAGCTTGGGGCTAGCGGGATACTACGAGCAGTACTTC. It specifies CASSLGLAGYYEQYF.

This chain links TRBV5-4 with TRBJ2-4, with 8 bases fitting TRBD1. Germline CDR1 reads SGHNT; CDR2 reads YYREEE (reference sequence). CDR3 length equals 14 residues. V shed 4 bases and J 5 bases; nucleotides not matched to a gene: 5. The CDR3: CASSVGQAQNIQYF. CDR3 in DNA: TGTGCCAGCAGCGTGGGACAGGCACAAAACATTCAGTACTTC.

This sequence joins TRBV29-1 and TRBJ1-1, with D unclear. Germline lookup yields CDR1 SQVTM and CDR2 ANQGSEA. Trimming pared 6 bases from V and 1 base from J, leaving 18 bases between. CDR3 length equals 15 residues. The CDR3 is CSVRPGMGSNTEAFF. The CDR3 DNA follows: TGCAGCGTACGTCCGGGGATGGGGTCGAACACTGAAGCTTTCTTT.

V and J are TRBV5-1 and TRBJ2-5; no clear D gene. This CDR3 has 14 amino acids. Germline V gives CDR1 SGHRS, CDR2 YFSETQ. Trimming shortened V by 0 bases and J by 0 bases, and 6 bases separated the two germline ends. The CDR3 spells CASSLGLYQETQYF. The CDR3 DNA reads as TGCGCCAGCAGCTTGGGGCTGTACCAAGAGACCCAGTACTTC.

The rearrangement uses TRBV19 and TRBJ1-5; 11 bases line up with TRBD1. CDR1 and CDR2 from the germline V gene are LNHDA and SQIVND (reference sequence). This CDR3 has 16 residues. Trimming removed 1 base from V and 3 bases from J; junction bases left unmatched: 2. CDR3: CASSIGDRGNNQPQHF. CDR3 nucleotide sequence: TGTGCCAGTAGTATAGGGGACAGGGGGAACAATCAGCCCCAGCATTTT.

The rearrangement links TRBV27 to TRBJ2-1; TRBD1 might be the D (6 bases). Between the trimmed V and J ends, which lost 1 base and 6 bases, there was a span of 16 bases. The CDR3 consists of 16 residues. Germline V gives CDR1 MNHEY, CDR2 SMNVEV (reference sequence). The CDR3 region is CASSLLGAGVSNEQFF. In DNA form, the CDR3 reads TGTGCCAGCAGTTTATTAGGCGCAGGGGTTTCCAATGAGCAGTTCTTC.

The chain uses TRBV15 and TRBJ1-1; a possible D gene is TRBD1 (5 bases). Germline CDR1 LNHNV, CDR2 YYDKDF (reference sequence). This CDR3 contains 14 residues. V shed 1 base and J shed 3 bases, with 9 bases lying between them. DNA of the CDR3: TGTGCCACCAGCAGAGGGGGGGACCACACTGAAGCTTTCTTT. Translating it yields CATSRGGDHTEAFF.

The chain combines TRBV7-2 with TRBJ2-2, with D uncertain. Trimming took off 1 base at V and 0 bases at J, with 9 bases between the two ends. Germline V gene sequence: CDR1 SGHTA, CDR2 FQGNSA. The CDR3 has 16 amino acids. CDR3 in DNA: TGTGCCAGCAGCTTAGATAGGCTAGCGAACACCGGGGAGCTGTTTTTT. This gives the protein CASSLDRLANTGELFF.